These 23 T cell receptor beta chains came from one sample sequenced in a study of CD8 T cells in ankylosing spondylitis. TCRdb used MiXCR to reprocess the 5' RACE reads, holding one entry per CDR3 protein. Of roughly 140,000 distinct CDR3 sequences in the sample, roughly 44% were seen once. The sample comprised synovial fluid, either unsorted or a sorted T cell fraction (not recorded which). These TCRs come from a male donor with ankylosing spondylitis.

V and J are TRBV9 and TRBJ2-3; 7 bases map to TRBD1. The V and J ends lost 4 bases and 2 bases, in that order; junction bases with no gene match: 10. CDR3 length: 16 amino acids. The germline V gene has CDR1 SGDLS and CDR2 YYNGEE. CDR3 sequence (DNA): TGTGCCAGCAGCCAGGGACAGTTCTTATTCACAGATACGCAGTATTTT. It encodes CASSQGQFLFTDTQYF. The full variable domain, in which reference TRBV9 and TRBJ2-3 provide the parts outside the CDR3, is DSGVTQTPKHLITATGQRVTLRCSPRSGDLSVYWYQQSLDQGLQFLIQYYNGEERAKGNILERFSAQQFPDLHSELNLSSLELGDSALYFCASSQGQFLFTDTQYFGPGTRLTVL.

This clonotype was seen a handful of times. The rearrangement uses TRBV20-1 and TRBJ1-6; tentative D call: TRBD1 (6 bases). The V end lost 0 bases, the J end lost 0 bases, and 15 bases lay between the germline ends. Germline CDR1 reads DFQATT; CDR2 reads SNEGSKA (reference sequence). The CDR3 length is 18 residues. CDR3 in DNA: TGCAGTGCTAGAGATCTAGGGGGAATAGGCTCCTATAATTCACCCCTCCACTTT. This encodes CSARDLGGIGSYNSPLHF.

J is TRBJ1-4 and V is TRBV12-3 or TRBV12-4; D call uncertain. Deletions cut 4 bases from V and 8 bases from J, with 14 bases between. This CDR3 contains 14 residues. This chain's CDR3 is CASSCSLCGEKLFF. The CDR3, as DNA: TGTGCCAGCAGTTGTTCCCTGTGCGGGGAAAAACTGTTTTTT.

This clonotype was counted many times. V gene TRBV3-1 combines with J gene TRBJ2-3, with D hard to call. The V end was cut by 1 base, the J end by 8 bases, with 16 bases between. This CDR3 region has 15 residues. CDR1 and CDR2 from the germline V gene are LGHDT and YNNKEL (reference sequence). In DNA, the CDR3 is TGTGCCAGCAGCCAAGTACACTCCTCCCATTGTACGCAGTATTTT. Translating gives CASSQVHSSHCTQYF.

This chain connects TRBV28 to TRBJ2-3; 10 nucleotides match TRBD2. CDR3 length equals 17 residues. V gave up 4 bases and J gave up 3 bases; unmatched junction bases: 10. Germline V gives CDR1 MDHEN, CDR2 SYDVKM. CDR3 sequence reads: CASSSLYEREGTDTQYF. CDR3 coding DNA: TGTGCCAGCAGTTCCTTATACGAGCGGGAGGGGACAGATACGCAGTATTTT. The variable domain in full, with the rest retrieved from reference TRBV28 and TRBJ2-3, is DVKVTQSSRYLVKRTGEKVFLECVQDMDHENMFWYRQDPGLGLRLIYFSYDVKMKEKGDIPEGYSVSREKKERFSLILESASTNQTSMYLCASSSLYEREGTDTQYFGPGTRLTVL.

The J gene is TRBJ2-2, the V gene TRBV4-1; 11 bases align to TRBD2. This CDR3 has 17 amino acids. Trimming at V came to 3 bases and at J to 3 bases, leaving 6 bases not matched to a gene. Germline V gives CDR1 MGHRA, CDR2 YSYEKL. The DNA of the CDR3 is TGCGCCAGCAGCCAGGCTAGCGGGGGGTCTTACACCGGGGAGCTGTTTTTT. Residues: CASSQASGGSYTGELFF.

This chain's CDR3 is CASSLGTGGLKEQFF. CDR3 DNA: TGTGCCAGCAGCCTTGGGACAGGGGGTTTGAAGGAGCAGTTCTTC. This chain joins TRBV7-9 and TRBJ2-1; 11 nucleotides agree with TRBD1. V gave up 5 bases and J gave up 10 bases; unmatched junction bases: 10. The CDR3 runs to 15 residues. Germline lookup yields CDR1 SEHNR and CDR2 FQNEAQ (reference sequence).

This clonotype was seen more than once but under ten times. The rearrangement joins TRBV12-5 to TRBJ1-2; D may be TRBD1 (5 bases). CDR3 length: 20 amino acids. CDR1 is LGHNT, CDR2 FRNRAP, per germline. V was cut by 6 bases and J by 3 bases, with 32 bases left in between. The CDR3 bases are TGTGCTAGTGGCATCGCCGTTACTCCTTGGGGGGGAGTATTAGACTATGGCTACACCTTC. Amino acid sequence: CASGIAVTPWGGVLDYGYTF.

In this sample, this clonotype turned up a few times. The chain joins TRBV3-1 to TRBJ2-5, with 9 bases matching TRBD2. The CDR3 contains 21 residues. V shed 0 bases and J 1 base; nucleotides not matched to a gene: 18. In germline, CDR1 is LGHDT, CDR2 YNNKEL (reference sequence). The CDR3 DNA sequence: TGTGCCAGCAGCCAAGATGGGTGGGCTCTAGCGGGACAGTCCTTCCAAGAGACCCAGTACTTC. Protein product: CASSQDGWALAGQSFQETQYF.

The chain links TRBV5-1 to TRBJ1-1, with D hard to call. CDR1 is SGHRS and CDR2 is YFSETQ in the germline V gene. Between the trimmed V and J ends, which lost 1 base and 5 bases, there was a span of 12 bases. This CDR3 has 14 residues. CDR3 DNA: TGCGCCAGCAGCTTGTATCCACGGGGAACTGAAGCTTTCTTT. As protein: CASSLYPRGTEAFF.

This clonotype was seen many times. V and J are TRBV6-2 or TRBV6-3 and TRBJ2-7, with D unresolved. This CDR3 comprises 13 residues. V shed 0 bases and J shed 1 base, with 4 bases lying between them. CDR1 and CDR2 (germline): MNHEY, SVGEGT. The CDR3 nucleotides read TGTGCCAGCAGTTACTCCCTTTCCTACGAGCAGTACTTC. The encoded protein is CASSYSLSYEQYF.

This clonotype was counted many times. The V gene is TRBV4-3, the J gene TRBJ2-6, with 11 bases lining up with TRBD2. V gave up 0 bases and J gave up 3 bases; unmatched junction bases: 1. Germline V CDR1 and CDR2: LGHNA, YSLEER. CDR3 length: 17 residues. The CDR3: CASSQDLAGGGANVLTF. CDR3 sequence (DNA): TGCGCCAGCAGCCAAGATCTAGCGGGAGGTGGGGCCAACGTCCTGACTTTC.

The table lists this clonotype with a few counts. The gene calls are TRBV20-1 and TRBJ1-2; D remains unclear. The V gene lost 3 bases and the J gene lost 3 bases, with 11 bases spanning the gap. This CDR3 spans 13 amino acids. Germline V gene lookup returns CDR1 DFQATT and CDR2 SNEGSKA (reference sequence). CDR3 DNA: TGCAGTGCTAGGGAAGGGCCCCACTATGGCTACACCTTC. Residues: CSAREGPHYGYTF.

The rearrangement links TRBV12-3 or TRBV12-4 to TRBJ2-3; D is ambiguous. The CDR3 consists of 15 residues. V was trimmed by 2 bases and J by 7 bases, leaving 16 bases between them. Here the CDR3 reads CASSLSWVGENTQYF. For the CDR3, the DNA is TGTGCCAGCAGTTTATCTTGGGTGGGCGAAAATACGCAGTATTTT.

The chain is built from TRBV27 and TRBJ2-7; D is unresolved. This CDR3 has 15 residues. The V end was cut by 5 bases, the J end by 3 bases, with 17 bases between. The germline V gene encodes CDR1 MNHEY and CDR2 SMNVEV (reference sequence). In DNA, the CDR3 is TGTGCCAGCAGTCCCCACCCGACACACTACTACGAGCAGTACTTC. Translating it yields CASSPHPTHYYEQYF.

The genes are TRBV2 and TRBJ2-7; 8 bases are a match to TRBD2. Trimming cost V 10 bases and J 3 bases; bases outside gene matches: 5. CDR1 is SNHLY and CDR2 is FYNNEI in the germline V gene. The CDR3 runs 12 residues. CDR3 residues: CATGGDFYEQYF. Written as DNA, the CDR3 is TGTGCCACCGGGGGGGACTTCTACGAGCAGTACTTC.

V usage is TRBV2 and J usage is TRBJ1-1; D unresolved. This CDR3 has 15 amino acids. The germline V gene has CDR1 SNHLY and CDR2 FYNNEI. Deletions cut 4 bases from V and 7 bases from J, with 19 bases between. The chain's CDR3 is CASSVRPPQTLEAFF. CDR3 in DNA: TGTGCCAGCAGTGTCAGGCCCCCCCAGACCCTTGAAGCTTTCTTT.

The chain joins TRBV6-5 to TRBJ1-6; 7 bases agree with TRBD1. CDR1 and CDR2 from the germline V gene are MNHEY and SVGAGI. CDR3 length equals 17 residues. The V gene end was trimmed by 2 bases and the J gene end by 10 bases; junction bases not matched to a gene: 14. CDR3 loop: CASSYGQTGQGQSPLHF. DNA for the CDR3: TGTGCCAGCAGTTACGGACAGACAGGGCAAGGGCAGTCACCCCTCCACTTT.

J is TRBJ2-1 and V is TRBV12-3 or TRBV12-4; TRBD2 aligns across 8 bases. V was pared by 3 bases and J by 2 bases, with 12 bases of the junction left unmatched. The CDR3 is 18 residues long. The CDR3 sequence: CASSFSSGHTGAYNEQFF. Written as DNA, the CDR3 is TGTGCCAGCAGTTTTTCTAGCGGGCACACGGGGGCCTACAATGAGCAGTTCTTC.

This clonotype was picked up a small number of times. The chain combines TRBV7-9 with TRBJ1-2; no firm D call. The CDR3 length is 15 residues. Per germline, CDR1 SEHNR and CDR2 FQNEAQ (reference sequence). V was pared by 3 bases and J by 2 bases, with 13 bases between. CDR3 nucleotide sequence: TGTGCCAGCAGCTTTGAAGATCTTCCCAACTATGGCTACACCTTC. This gives the protein CASSFEDLPNYGYTF.

This chain connects TRBV12-3 or TRBV12-4 to TRBJ1-2, with 9 positions matching TRBD1. This CDR3 has 14 residues. V was clipped by 4 bases and J by 3 bases; unmatched bases: 3. The CDR3 sequence is CASSYRGPHYGYTF. Written as DNA, the CDR3 is TGTGCCAGCAGTTACAGGGGGCCTCACTATGGCTACACCTTC.

This clonotype has a count of ten or more. The chain joins TRBV7-7 to TRBJ2-2; D perhaps matches TRBD2 (6 bases). The CDR3 extends over 14 amino acids. Germline V lookup: CDR1 SSHAT, CDR2 FNYEAQ (reference sequence). In DNA, the CDR3 is TGTGCTAGCGGAGGCGGCACGAACACCGGGGAGCTGTTTTTT. Translating it yields CASGGGTNTGELFF.

This clonotype has more than one count but fewer than ten. The chain is built from TRBV7-3 and TRBJ1-6, with D unclear. Germline V gene lookup returns CDR1 SGHTA and CDR2 FQGTGA. The CDR3 contains 14 residues. Trimming removed 1 base at V and 9 bases at J, with 10 bases between. The CDR3 sequence is CASSLIGWVSPLHF. In nucleotides, the CDR3 is TGTGCCAGCAGCTTAATAGGATGGGTTTCACCCCTCCACTTT.